The 20 T cell receptor beta chains reported below all come from one sample, sequenced in a study of PD-1 blockade in classical Hodgkin lymphoma. All the patients suffered relapse after autologous stem cell transplantation, and brentuximab vedotin exposure differed. Using immunoSEQ multiplex PCR, the repertoire was profiled, and TCRdb retains in-frame clones only, with some absent. The sample yields about 36,000 clones, about 70% seen once. Sequenced here: peripheral blood mononuclear cells (PBMCs), sampled before the second cycle of nivolumab. The receptors stem from a human donor with classical Hodgkin lymphoma.

V and J are TRBV15 and TRBJ2-7; 7 bases are shared with TRBD1. The CDR3 totals 14 residues. With 5 bases clipped from V and 1 base from J, the junction kept 5 bases outside the gene matches. The V gene's germline CDR1 is LNHNV and CDR2 YYDKDF (reference sequence). This CDR3 reads CATSPGGLSYEQYF. CDR3 coding DNA: TGTGCCACCAGCCCAGGGGGTTTGTCCTACGAGCAGTACTTC.

This clone was picked up one time. The CDR3: CASSLFTSSYNEQFF. The DNA of the CDR3 is TGTGCCAGCAGCCTCTTCACTAGCTCCTACAATGAGCAGTTCTTC. V gene TRBV28 combines with J gene TRBJ2-1, with D possibly being TRBD2 (5 bases). CDR1 MDHEN and CDR2 SYDVKM come from the germline V gene. The CDR3 consists of 15 residues. The V and J ends lost 6 bases and 0 bases respectively, with 12 bases between them.

The chain is built from TRBV10-3 and TRBJ2-1, with 10 bases aligning to TRBD2. The V and J ends lost 4 bases and 7 bases, in that order; junction bases with no gene match: 4. The V gene's germline CDR1 is ENHRY and CDR2 SYGVKD. This CDR3 has 14 residues. In DNA, the CDR3 is TGTGCCATCAGTGGGACTAGCGGCCGAAATGAGCAGTTCTTC. As protein: CAISGTSGRNEQFF.

V gene TRBV30 combines with J gene TRBJ2-2, with 8 bases aligning to TRBD1. Looked up from germline, CDR1 is GTSNPN and CDR2 is SVGIG (reference sequence). V was pared by 8 bases and J by 3 bases, with 8 bases of the junction left unmatched. The CDR3 length is 14 residues. CDR3 nucleotides: TGTGCCAAAGGCCCAGGGGGCGACACCGGGGAGCTGTTTTTT. Protein sequence: CAKGPGGDTGELFF.

This clone has only a few counts. It may be a read error: a sequence one base away is much more abundant. The chain recombines TRBV10-3 with TRBJ1-1; no clear D. This CDR3 has 13 residues. Trimming shortened V by 10 bases and J by 0 bases, and 12 bases separated the two germline ends. Germline V gene sequence: CDR1 ENHRY, CDR2 SYGVKD. CDR3: CATKGHLNTEAFF. The DNA of the CDR3 is TGTGCCACCAAGGGCCACCTGAACACTGAAGCTTTCTTT.

The chain is built from TRBV7-6 and TRBJ2-2; D not certain. The CDR3 has 14 amino acids. V lost 3 bases and J lost 0, with 5 bases in between. Germline CDR1 and CDR2: SGHVS and FNYEAQ. DNA for the CDR3: TGTGCCAGCAGCTTTGGCACGAACACCGGGGAGCTGTTTTTT. Amino acids: CASSFGTNTGELFF.

V gene TRBV28 combines with J gene TRBJ2-4, with TRBD1 matching over 11 bases. J was trimmed by 7 bases and V by 4 bases; bases with no gene match: 12. The CDR3 spans 17 residues. The V gene's germline CDR1 is MDHEN and CDR2 SYDVKM. CDR3 coding DNA: TGTGCCAGCAGTTCCCCCAGGACAGGGGGCAGCGTCAACATTCAGTACTTC. Translation: CASSSPRTGGSVNIQYF. Together with reference TRBV28 and TRBJ2-4, the CDR3 gives the full variable domain: DVKVTQSSRYLVKRTGEKVFLECVQDMDHENMFWYRQDPGLGLRLIYFSYDVKMKEKGDIPEGYSVSREKKERFSLILESASTNQTSMYLCASSSPRTGGSVNIQYFGAGTRLSVL.

This clone was seen more than once but under ten times. Here the CDR3 reads CASSSPDREWYGYTF. CDR3 DNA: TGTGCCAGCAGTTCTCCAGACAGGGAGTGGTATGGCTACACCTTC. The chain uses TRBV7-9 and TRBJ1-2, with 7 bases fitting TRBD1. V lost 6 bases, J lost 5 bases, and 12 bases stayed unmatched. In germline, CDR1 is SEHNR, CDR2 FQNEAQ (reference sequence). CDR3 length equals 15 residues. Full variable domain (missing parts from reference TRBV7-9 and TRBJ1-2): DTGVSQNPRHKITKRGQNVTFRCDPISEHNRLYWYRQTLGQGPEFLTYFQNEAQLEKSRLLSDRFSAERPKGSFSTLEIQRTEQGDSAMYLCASSSPDREWYGYTFGSGTRLTVV.

The CDR3 region is CASSIRVASSYEQYF. The CDR3, as DNA: TGTGCCAGCAGTATTCGGGTAGCCAGCTCCTACGAGCAGTACTTC. J is TRBJ2-7 and V is TRBV27; D unclear. The ends were cut back, 5 bases at V and 0 bases at J, with 14 bases in the middle. This CDR3 is built from 15 residues. In germline, CDR1 is MNHEY, CDR2 SMNVEV (reference sequence).

The chain carries TRBV19 and TRBJ1-2; 7 nucleotides agree with TRBD1. The V gene's germline CDR1 is LNHDA and CDR2 SQIVND (reference sequence). CDR3 length equals 14 residues. J gave up 4 bases and V 1 base, and 3 bases lay outside the gene matches. Written as DNA, the CDR3 is TGTGCCAGTAGTATAGGACAGGGAACCTATGGCTACACCTTC. Translation gives CASSIGQGTYGYTF. Looking up the rest from reference TRBV19 and TRBJ1-2 gives the full variable domain: DGGITQSPKYLFRKEGQNVTLSCEQNLNHDAMYWYRQDPGQGLRLIYYSQIVNDFQKGDIAEGYSVSREKKESFPLTVTSAQKNPTAFYLCASSIGQGTYGYTFGSGTRLTVV.

The CDR3 spells CASRFTGELFF. CDR3 DNA sequence: TGTGCCAGCAGATTTACCGGGGAGCTGTTTTTT. V and J are TRBV25-1 and TRBJ2-2, with D unresolved. CDR3 length: 11 residues. Germline V gives CDR1 MGHDK, CDR2 SYGVNS. V lost 6 bases and J lost 5, with 4 bases in between. Using reference TRBV25-1 and TRBJ2-2 for the parts outside the CDR3, the full variable domain is EADIYQTPRYLVIGTGKKITLECSQTMGHDKMYWYQQDPGMELHLIHYSYGVNSTEKGDLSSESTVSRIRTEHFPLTLESARPSHTSQYLCASRFTGELFFGEGSRLTVL.

The chain joins TRBV7-2 to TRBJ2-7; tentatively, D is TRBD1 or TRBD2 (6 bases each). The CDR3 sequence is 14 residues long. The germline V gene encodes CDR1 SGHTA and CDR2 FQGNSA. Trimming pared 5 bases from V and 5 bases from J, leaving 16 bases between. CDR3 residues: CASSPWGARDEQYF. The CDR3 region has the DNA TGTGCCAGCAGCCCTTGGGGGGCTAGGGACGAGCAGTACTTC.

This chain joins TRBV18 and TRBJ1-2; D ambiguous. Germline lookup yields CDR1 KGHSH and CDR2 LQKENI. This CDR3 is built from 13 residues. Deletions cut 2 bases from V and 5 bases from J, with 9 bases between. The CDR3 DNA reads TGTGCCAGCTCACCAATCAAGCCATATGGCTACACCTTC. The encoded protein is CASSPIKPYGYTF.

The chain is built from TRBV7-9 and TRBJ2-7, with TRBD1 identical over 11 bases. The CDR3 contains 15 residues. V shed 4 bases, J shed 4 bases, and the junction held 6 bases outside the gene matches. Germline V lookup: CDR1 SEHNR, CDR2 FQNEAQ (reference sequence). In nucleotides, the CDR3 is TGTGCCAGCAGCTCACCGGACAGGGGGCTATACGAGCAGTACTTC. It yields the protein CASSSPDRGLYEQYF.

This chain joins TRBV27 and TRBJ1-5, with 9 nucleotides matching TRBD1. The J segment lost 6 bases and the V segment lost 6 bases, leaving 9 bases of the junction unmatched. This CDR3 region has 15 residues. In germline, CDR1 is MNHEY, CDR2 SMNVEV (reference sequence). CDR3 nucleotide sequence: TGTGCCAGCAGCCATGGACAGGGGTTGGGTCAGCCCCAGCATTTT. Its protein product is CASSHGQGLGQPQHF.

There are a few counts of this clone. This chain uses TRBV6-5 with TRBJ2-1; no reliable D call. The CDR3 contains 14 residues. Trimming left V 0 bases short and J 3 bases short, with 6 bases between. The V gene's germline CDR1 is MNHEY and CDR2 SVGAGI. As DNA, the CDR3 is TGTGCCAGCAGTTACTCGATTCGCTACAATGAGCAGTTCTTC. The encoded protein is CASSYSIRYNEQFF.

The CDR3 loop reads CASRSPPDTEAFF. The DNA of the CDR3 is TGCGCCAGCAGATCGCCTCCGGACACTGAAGCTTTCTTT. The rearrangement uses TRBV5-1 and TRBJ1-1; D unclear. Germline CDR1 SGHRS, CDR2 YFSETQ. V shed 5 bases and J shed 3 bases, with 11 bases lying between them. The CDR3 totals 13 residues.

This clone has only a few counts. This rearrangement joins TRBV7-2 to TRBJ2-7, with D perhaps assigned TRBD1 or TRBD2 (6 bases each). CDR3 length: 15 amino acids. The germline V gene has CDR1 SGHTA and CDR2 FQGNSA. The V end was cut by 1 base, the J end by 7 bases, with 17 bases between. The CDR3 is CASSLVSGAHGEQYF. The DNA of the CDR3 is TGTGCCAGCAGCTTAGTGTCGGGGGCCCACGGGGAGCAGTACTTC.

The rearrangement uses TRBV4-3 and TRBJ2-3; D ambiguous. The CDR3 loop spans 13 amino acids. V lost 1 base and J 1 base, leaving 3 bases between the germline ends. In germline, CDR1 is LGHNA, CDR2 YSLEER. The CDR3 DNA is TGCGCCAGCAGCCAAGTGGGCACAGATACGCAGTATTTT. Translation: CASSQVGTDTQYF.

V and J are TRBV7-2 and TRBJ2-3; 9 bases match TRBD2. The CDR3 sequence is 17 residues long. V dropped 1 base and J dropped 9; count of bases not matched to a gene: 14. The germline V gene has CDR1 SGHTA and CDR2 FQGNSA. The CDR3: CASSLGGGGSGRRTQYF. DNA of the CDR3: TGTGCCAGCAGCTTAGGCGGAGGGGGTAGCGGGAGACGCACGCAGTATTTT.